This T cell receptor (beta chain) was found in a study of blood T cell repertoires in COVID-19. The overall study: The United States, Italy and Spain provided the acute and convalescent COVID-19 samples. T cells, B-cell-depleted T cells, or PBMCs supplied cDNA or gDNA.

The CDR3 loop spans 12 amino acids. Germline-derived CDR1 and CDR2 are SQVTM and ANQGSEA. V was cut by 7 bases and J by 4 bases, with 11 bases left in between. Enrollment of patients from Seattle took place during active infection, with longitudinal follow-up. In the authors' methods: Reference gene primer amplification gave estimated nucleated cell counts. This table comes from immunoSEQ multiplex PCR, and its TCRdb copy is limited to in-frame clones, with some not included. V and J calls and clone size follow that table, whereas D and trimming were derived from the DNA. The table has more than 95,000 clones, 81% seen once.

The chain uses TRBV29-1 and TRBJ1-5; maybe TRBD1 (5 bases). The sample comprised peripheral blood. This clonotype originated in a man aged 30-40 years with COVID-19, enrolled during active disease. Here the CDR3 reads CSASDSNQPQHF. As DNA, the CDR3 is TGCAGCGCCTCAGACAGTAATCAGCCCCAGCATTTT.